The rows below give T cell receptor beta chains drawn from one sample of a study of early T cells in non-severe SARS-CoV-2 infection. TCRdb re-derived calls from the 5' RACE reads in MiXCR, one entry per CDR3 protein. Here the sample spans fewer than 85,000 distinct CDR3 sequences, roughly a sixth being singletons. The sequenced sample was whole blood. Receptors originate from an adult who was a healthcare worker with PCR-confirmed SARS-CoV-2 infection or an uninfected control (not recorded which). CDR3s include the opening cysteine and the closing phenylalanine or tryptophan. A D gene is named only where the DNA matches it firmly. Some rows have no size entry. The others give once, few or many, or a class for an expanded clone.

d_call	clone_size	v_call	j_call	cdr3_nt	cdr3_aa
TRBD1	NA	TRBV5-4	TRBJ2-1	TGTGCCAGCAGCGCACGAGCCACAGGGGCCGGCAATGAGCAGTTCTTC	CASSARATGAGNEQFF
NA	NA	TRBV12-3/TRBV12-4	TRBJ2-5	TGTGCCAGCAGTCTACAGGGCTATCGGACCCAGTACTTC	CASSLQGYRTQYF
NA	many	TRBV6-2/TRBV6-3	TRBJ1-1	TGTGCCAGCAGTTACCCTTCAAGACGGGTGAACACTGAAGCTTTCTTT	CASSYPSRRVNTEAFF
TRBD2	NA	TRBV6-2/TRBV6-3	TRBJ2-3	TGTGCCAGCAGTCCCAGCGGGAGTGGAGATACGCAGTATTTT	CASSPSGSGDTQYF
NA	NA	TRBV5-5	TRBJ1-5	TGTGCCAGCAGCTTTAGAGAAATTGGCGGCAATCAGCCCCAGCATTTT	CASSFREIGGNQPQHF
NA	NA	TRBV18	TRBJ2-7	TGTGCCAGCTCACCACAACACGCGTCGGAGGGAGGCTACGAGCAGTACTTC	CASSPQHASEGGYEQYF
NA	NA	TRBV29-1	TRBJ1-2	TGCAGCGTACGAAGGGGTGACTATGGCTACACCTTC	CSVRRGDYGYTF
NA	few	TRBV19	TRBJ1-5	TGTGCCAGCCTCGGGGCATTCGGGTCGCCCCAGCATTTT	CASLGAFGSPQHF
NA	NA	TRBV7-8	TRBJ2-3	TGTGCCAGCAGGTACAGGCCTAGCACAGATACGCAGTATTTT	CASRYRPSTDTQYF
NA	NA	TRBV11-2	TRBJ2-5	TGTGCCAGCAGCTTAATCTCCCAGCGTCAAGAGACCCAGTACTTC	CASSLISQRQETQYF
NA	NA	TRBV20-1	TRBJ2-7	TGCAGTGCTCGGGCGGTGACGCCGGGCTCCTACGAGCAGTACTTC	CSARAVTPGSYEQYF
TRBD2	NA	TRBV29-1	TRBJ2-3	TGCAGCGTTGAGAGGCGGGAGAGGTGGGCAGATACGCAGTATTTT	CSVERRERWADTQYF
NA	few	TRBV12-3/TRBV12-4	TRBJ1-1	TGTGCCAGCAGTTTTGAGGGTGTAGCTTTCTTT	CASSFEGVAFF
NA	few	TRBV27	TRBJ2-1	TGTGCCAGCAGTTTTCCCGGGATAAGTCTCAATGAGCAGTTCTTC	CASSFPGISLNEQFF
NA	few	TRBV29-1	TRBJ1-6	TGCAGCGCCCGCGGGGATTTGGATTCACCCCTCCACTTT	CSARGDLDSPLHF
NA	many	TRBV29-1	TRBJ1-3	TGCAGCGTGGTCCTAGGGTCGGGAAACACCATATATTTT	CSVVLGSGNTIYF
NA	many	TRBV29-1	TRBJ1-2	TGCAGCGTCCGGGATAACTATGGCTACACCTTC	CSVRDNYGYTF
NA	NA	TRBV6-4	TRBJ2-2	TGTGCCAGGAGATGGTGGAGAAAGGAGGGATCGAACACCGGGGAGCTGTTTTTT	CARRWWRKEGSNTGELFF
NA	NA	TRBV7-6	TRBJ2-1	TGTGCCAGCAGCTTCCGGGACATATACAATGAGCAGTTCTTC	CASSFRDIYNEQFF
NA	many	TRBV5-4	TRBJ2-5	TGTGCCAGCAGCTATCGGGACCCCGGGGAGACCCAGTACTTC	CASSYRDPGETQYF
NA	NA	TRBV7-2	TRBJ2-7	TGTGCCAGCAGCTTTCGAAGCGTGAGCTCCTACGAGCAGTACTTC	CASSFRSVSSYEQYF
NA	few	TRBV11-3	TRBJ2-5	TGTGCCAGCAGCTTAGGGGCGGTACAGCTTAAAGAGACCCAGTACTTC	CASSLGAVQLKETQYF